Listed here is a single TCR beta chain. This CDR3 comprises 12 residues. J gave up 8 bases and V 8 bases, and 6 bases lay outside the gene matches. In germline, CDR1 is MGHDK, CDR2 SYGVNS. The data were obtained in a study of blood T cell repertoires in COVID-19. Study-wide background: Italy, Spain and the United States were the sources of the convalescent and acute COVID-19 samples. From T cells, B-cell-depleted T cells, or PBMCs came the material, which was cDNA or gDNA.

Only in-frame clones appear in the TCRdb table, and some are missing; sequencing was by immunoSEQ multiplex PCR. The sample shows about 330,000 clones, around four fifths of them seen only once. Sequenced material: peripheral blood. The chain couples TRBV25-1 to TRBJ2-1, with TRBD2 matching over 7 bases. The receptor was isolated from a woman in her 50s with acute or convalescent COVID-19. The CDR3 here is CASSWGGDEQFF. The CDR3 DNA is TGTGCCAGCTCCTGGGGGGGGGATGAGCAGTTCTTC.